Each of the 27 T cell receptor beta chains below was sequenced from the same sample in a study of post-analysis software for immune sequencing data. Study-wide points: Relative to controls, patients had about five TRBV segments at higher frequency, with TRBV5-6, TRBV5-1 and TRBV20-1 among these.

No antigens are known for them. Each TCR beta cDNA library carried unique molecular identifiers. Each CDR3 protein gets one entry after TCRdb re-called the PCR reads with MiXCR. The sample includes roughly 870,000 distinct CDR3 sequences, under 70% of them seen just once. Specimen: blood. The receptor source for this set is a girl between 5 and 17 years old with multiple sclerosis.

This clonotype was detected a few times. This chain links TRBV4-1 with TRBJ1-1; no definite D call. This CDR3 contains 15 residues. V lost 1 base and J 10 bases, leaving 19 bases between the germline ends. Germline CDR1 is MGHRA and CDR2 is YSYEKL. The CDR3 nucleotides read TGCGCCAGCAGCCAAGCAGCAGGATTGCATGTGGGAGCTTTCTTT. This translates into CASSQAAGLHVGAFF.

The rearrangement joins TRBV29-1 to TRBJ2-1; 9 nucleotides match TRBD2. The germline gives CDR1 SQVTM, CDR2 ANQGSEA. The CDR3 has 15 amino acids. Losses at the gene ends were 6 bases for V and 2 bases for J; bases not matched to a gene: 8. The CDR3 protein is CSVSTTSGPYNEQFF. The CDR3 DNA sequence: TGCAGCGTGAGCACGACTAGCGGTCCCTACAATGAGCAGTTCTTC.

In this sample, this clonotype turned up a few times. The rearrangement uses TRBV12-3 or TRBV12-4 and TRBJ2-1, with D possibly being TRBD2 (6 bases). V lost 1 base to trimming and J lost 11 bases, with 15 bases between them. The CDR3 is made up of 14 amino acids. CDR3 loop: CASSLGGPGVQQFF. The CDR3 region has the DNA TGTGCCAGCAGTTTAGGCGGGCCGGGGGTCCAGCAGTTCTTC.

This clonotype was counted only a few times. This rearrangement joins TRBV20-1 to TRBJ1-2; a weak D match, TRBD1 (5 bases). The CDR3 extends over 11 amino acids. Looked up from germline, CDR1 is DFQATT and CDR2 is SNEGSKA (reference sequence). V lost 2 bases and J lost 7, with 8 bases in between. CDR3 in DNA: TGCAGTGCTAGACAGGGAAGTGGCTACACCTTC. This gives the protein CSARQGSGYTF.

The chain links TRBV7-9 to TRBJ1-2; D possibly corresponds to TRBD1 (6 bases). This CDR3 is built from 15 residues. Trimming removed 3 bases from V and 4 bases from J, with 15 bases in between. Germline CDR1 is SEHNR and CDR2 is FQNEAQ (reference sequence). CDR3 protein: CASSLGQGTGYGYTF. The CDR3 nucleotides read TGTGCCAGCAGCTTGGGGCAGGGGACGGGCTATGGCTACACCTTC.

This clonotype was seen a handful of times. The chain employs TRBV7-3 and TRBJ2-6; 12 bases agree with TRBD1. CDR1 and CDR2 from the germline V gene are SGHTA and FQGTGA. The trim removed 3 bases at V and 2 bases at J, leaving 14 bases unmatched. The CDR3 covers 21 residues. CDR3 protein: CASSFKPGTGGSQTGANVLTF. The CDR3 nucleotides read TGTGCCAGCAGCTTCAAACCCGGGACAGGGGGCTCTCAGACTGGGGCCAACGTCCTGACTTTC.

V usage is TRBV20-1 and J usage is TRBJ2-7; possible D gene TRBD1, 6 bases. V lost 4 bases to trimming and J lost 2 bases, with 9 bases between them. Germline V gene sequence: CDR1 DFQATT, CDR2 SNEGSKA (reference sequence). CDR3 length: 12 residues. The CDR3 sequence is CSANRVTYEQYF. CDR3 DNA: TGCAGTGCTAACAGGGTTACCTACGAGCAGTACTTC.

This clonotype was observed a few times. The chain joins TRBV9 to TRBJ2-7, with unresolved D. V dropped 3 bases and J dropped 0 bases, with 10 bases sitting between them. CDR1 is SGDLS and CDR2 is YYNGEE in the germline V gene. This CDR3 spans 14 amino acids. DNA for the CDR3: TGTGCCAGCAGCGCCCTGGGCAGCTCCTACGAGCAGTACTTC. This gives the protein CASSALGSSYEQYF.

As DNA, the CDR3 is TGCAGTGCTATGGGCACGTTTCCAGGGGGTTACGAGCAGTACTTC. Its translation: CSAMGTFPGGYEQYF. The chain combines TRBV20-1 with TRBJ2-7, with 7 bases fitting TRBD1. Germline lookup yields CDR1 DFQATT and CDR2 SNEGSKA (reference sequence). The CDR3 spans 15 residues. V lost 4 bases, J lost 4 bases, and 13 bases stayed unmatched.

The rearrangement links TRBV20-1 to TRBJ2-5; D is undetermined. The germline V and J ends were trimmed by 4 bases and 5 bases, with 11 bases remaining between them. This CDR3 is 12 amino acids long. In germline, CDR1 is DFQATT, CDR2 SNEGSKA (reference sequence). In DNA form, the CDR3 reads TGCAGTGCTACGGACGGAGAGGAGACCCAGTACTTC. This encodes CSATDGEETQYF.

The chain joins TRBV28 to TRBJ1-1; 7 positions agree with TRBD1. V trimming: 5 bases; J trimming: 5 bases; junction bases outside the gene matches: 14. CDR1 and CDR2 from the germline V gene are MDHEN and SYDVKM. The CDR3 loop spans 16 amino acids. CDR3 region: CASSLRRGREKTEAFF. The CDR3 DNA is TGTGCCAGCAGTCTAAGGAGGGGGCGAGAAAAGACTGAAGCTTTCTTT.

V is TRBV18 and J is TRBJ1-1, with D possibly matching TRBD1 (6 bases). Germline CDR1 is KGHSH and CDR2 is LQKENI. This CDR3 contains 15 residues. V was trimmed by 6 bases and J by 0 bases, leaving 14 bases between them. Written as DNA, the CDR3 is TGTGCCAGCTCTTACAGGGTACCCTTGAACACTGAAGCTTTCTTT. Its translation: CASSYRVPLNTEAFF.

The chain employs TRBV10-3 and TRBJ1-2; D perhaps matches TRBD1 (6 bases). Trimming shortened V by 5 bases and J by 8 bases, and 15 bases separated the two germline ends. The CDR3 extends over 13 amino acids. Germline V gives CDR1 ENHRY, CDR2 SYGVKD. CDR3 sequence reads: CAISFSGDRGYTF. In DNA form, the CDR3 reads TGTGCCATCAGTTTTTCAGGGGATAGGGGCTACACCTTC.

The chain links TRBV12-3 or TRBV12-4 to TRBJ1-1; unclear D gene. V lost 4 bases, J lost 0 bases, and 12 bases lay in between. This CDR3 comprises 15 residues. The CDR3 nucleotides are TGTGCCAGCAGTTCTCTGACAACCATGAACACTGAAGCTTTCTTT. Translated: CASSSLTTMNTEAFF.

The chain uses TRBV2 and TRBJ2-6; unclear D gene. The germline V gene has CDR1 SNHLY and CDR2 FYNNEI. The germline V and J ends were trimmed by 3 bases and 0 bases, with 3 bases remaining between them. The CDR3 length is 14 residues. The CDR3 region is CASSDFSGANVLTF. The CDR3 DNA sequence: TGTGCCAGCAGTGATTTCTCTGGGGCCAACGTCCTGACTTTC.

The chain recombines TRBV6-1 with TRBJ2-1; D might be TRBD1 or TRBD2, each matching 6 bases. The closer fit of TRBJ2-7 to the DNA end suggests the J call may be wrong. The germline V gene encodes CDR1 MNHNS and CDR2 SASEGT. CDR3 length equals 17 residues. The CDR3 reads CASSEWGASRPGNEQYF. The CDR3 DNA follows: TGTGCCAGCAGTGAATGGGGGGCGAGCAGACCGGGAAATGAGCAGTACTTC.

This clonotype has only a few counts. The chain carries TRBV18 and TRBJ1-2; weak D call: TRBD1 (6 bases). The V gene lost 2 bases and the J gene lost 8 bases, with 15 bases spanning the gap. This CDR3 has 14 amino acids. From germline, CDR1 is KGHSH and CDR2 LQKENI. The CDR3 DNA reads as TGTGCCAGCTCACCAAGGACAGAGCTCTGGGGCTACACCTTC. Residues: CASSPRTELWGYTF.

The rearrangement uses TRBV5-1 and TRBJ1-2; possibly TRBD1 for D (5 bases). CDR1 is SGHRS and CDR2 is YFSETQ in the germline V gene. V gave up 4 bases and J gave up 3 bases, with 10 bases separating them. This CDR3 is built from 13 residues. This CDR3 reads CASSPGPHYGYTF. As DNA, the CDR3 is TGCGCCAGCAGCCCAGGGCCCCACTATGGCTACACCTTC.

The chain recombines TRBV10-3 with TRBJ1-5; TRBD1 matches at 10 bases. V was pared by 9 bases and J by 4 bases, with 3 bases of the junction left unmatched. The CDR3 length is 13 residues. In germline, CDR1 is ENHRY, CDR2 SYGVKD. CDR3 in DNA: TGTGCCATAGGACAGGGGGTAAATCAGCCCCAGCATTTT. Amino acids: CAIGQGVNQPQHF.

This clonotype was detected a few times. The rearrangement links TRBV20-1 to TRBJ2-1, with TRBD2 matching 11 bases. The length of the CDR3 is 15 residues. The trim removed 1 base at V and 4 bases at J, leaving 3 bases unmatched. Germline lookup yields CDR1 DFQATT and CDR2 SNEGSKA (reference sequence). The DNA for the CDR3 is TGCAGTGCTAGAGCAATAGCGGGGGGGTACAATGAGCAGTTCTTC. Protein product: CSARAIAGGYNEQFF.

The V gene is TRBV20-1, the J gene TRBJ1-5, with 9 bases lining up with TRBD1. Trimming took 5 bases from V and 1 from J; bases not matched to a gene: 3. This CDR3 is 14 amino acids long. Germline CDR1 reads DFQATT; CDR2 reads SNEGSKA (reference sequence). The CDR3 spells CSAGDRVSNQPQHF. The CDR3 nucleotides read TGCAGTGCTGGGGACAGGGTCAGCAATCAGCCCCAGCATTTT.

This chain joins TRBV29-1 and TRBJ2-1; the D gene is possibly TRBD2 (6 bases). Between the trimmed V and J ends, which lost 7 bases and 0 bases, there was a span of 19 bases. The length of the CDR3 is 16 residues. Germline CDR1 SQVTM, CDR2 ANQGSEA. CDR3 sequence (DNA): TGCAGCGGTGGGGGACCTAGCGCGAGCTCCTACAATGAGCAGTTCTTC. It codes for CSGGGPSASSYNEQFF.

The V gene is TRBV15, the J gene TRBJ1-5, with 10 bases identical to TRBD1. Germline values: CDR1 LNHNV, CDR2 YYDKDF (reference sequence). This CDR3 is 16 amino acids long. J gave up 4 bases and V 4 bases, and 7 bases lay outside the gene matches. The CDR3, as DNA: TGTGCCACCAGCATAAAGACAGGGGGCTGGAATCAGCCCCAGCATTTT. Its protein product is CATSIKTGGWNQPQHF.

The chain combines TRBV7-2 with TRBJ2-1, with a tentative D call TRBD1 (6 bases). Germline CDR1 and CDR2: SGHTA and FQGNSA. Deletions cut 2 bases from V and 5 bases from J, with 13 bases between. CDR3 length: 15 amino acids. The CDR3 nucleotides read TGTGCCAGCAGCTTAACAGGGACGTTGCACAATGAGCAGTTCTTC. Its translation: CASSLTGTLHNEQFF.

V and J are TRBV12-3 or TRBV12-4 and TRBJ2-1, with a tentative D call TRBD2 (6 bases). CDR3 length: 16 residues. The ends were cut back, 2 bases at V and 3 bases at J, with 14 bases in the middle. The CDR3 here is CASSLHAGRGYNEQFF. As DNA, the CDR3 is TGTGCCAGCAGTTTACATGCCGGGAGAGGCTACAATGAGCAGTTCTTC.

The V gene is TRBV6-5, the J gene TRBJ2-5; 11 nucleotides agree with TRBD2. The end of the DNA is better explained by TRBJ2-7, so the J call may be wrong. Germline assignment: CDR1 MNHEY and CDR2 SVGAGI. CDR3 length equals 15 residues. The CDR3 DNA reads TGTGCCAGCATTGCTAGCGGGGGGCCTTCCTACGAGCAGTACTTC. Translation: CASIASGGPSYEQYF.

The CDR3 sequence is CASSLTNPQETQYF. In DNA form, the CDR3 reads TGTGCCAGCAGTTTAACAAACCCCCAAGAGACCCAGTACTTC. This rearrangement joins TRBV12-3 or TRBV12-4 to TRBJ2-5; D unresolved. This CDR3 has 14 amino acids. V was clipped by 2 bases and J by 1 base, with 8 bases between them.